The TCR beta chain described here comes from a study of OX40 agonist ivuxolimab in advanced cancers. Germline V gene lookup returns CDR1 SGHTA and CDR2 FQGNSA. Trimming removed 3 bases from V and 5 bases from J; junction bases left unmatched: 5. The CDR3 spans 14 residues. The method was immunoSEQ multiplex PCR; TCRdb's version includes in-frame clones alone and lacks a portion of them. The sample carries under 80,000 clones, about 89% recorded once. Specimen: CD4+ or CD8+ T cells sorted from blood, collected in a trial of the OX40 agonist ivuxolimab. The origin of this receptor is an adult with an advanced solid tumor such as melanoma, head and neck, liver or kidney cancer. The chain carries TRBV7-2 and TRBJ2-5, with TRBD1 matching 8 bases. The CDR3 nucleotides are TGTGCCAGCAGCTTGGGGGCAGGGGGCGAGACCCAGTACTTC. The encoded protein is CASSLGAGGETQYF. Complete variable domain (other parts from reference TRBV7-2 and TRBJ2-5): GAGVSQSPSNKVTEKGKDVELRCDPISGHTALYWYRQSLGQGLEFLIYFQGNSAPDKSGLPSDRFSAERTGGSVSTLTIQRTQQEDSAVYLCASSLGAGGETQYFGPGTRLLVL.